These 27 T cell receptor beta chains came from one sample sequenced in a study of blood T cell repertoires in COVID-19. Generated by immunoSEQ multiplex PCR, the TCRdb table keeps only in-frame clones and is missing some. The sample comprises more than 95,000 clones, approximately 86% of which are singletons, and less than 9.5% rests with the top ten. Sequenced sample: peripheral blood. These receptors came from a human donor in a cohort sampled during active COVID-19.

The CDR3 region is CASTFIPRGFKRNKPYEQYF. The CDR3 region has the DNA TGTGCCAGCACCTTCATCCCCAGGGGCTTTAAGAGAAATAAACCCTACGAGCAGTACTTC. The rearrangement links TRBV21-1 to TRBJ2-7; TRBD1 reflects the table's D call only, with no check against the DNA. TRBV21-1 is a documented pseudogene. The CDR3 totals 20 residues.

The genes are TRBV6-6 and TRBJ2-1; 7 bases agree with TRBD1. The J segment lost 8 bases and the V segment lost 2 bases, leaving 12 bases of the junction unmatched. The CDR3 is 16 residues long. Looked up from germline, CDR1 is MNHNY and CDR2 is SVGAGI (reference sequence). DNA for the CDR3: TGTGCCAGCAGTTACGCCCGGGTGTTAGGGGGCGATGAGCAGTTCTTC. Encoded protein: CASSYARVLGGDEQFF.

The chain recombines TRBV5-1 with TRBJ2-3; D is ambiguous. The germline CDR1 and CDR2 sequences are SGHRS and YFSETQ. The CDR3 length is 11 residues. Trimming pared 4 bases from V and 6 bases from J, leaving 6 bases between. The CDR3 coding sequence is TGCGCCAGCAGCCTTCGGGATACGCAGTATTTT. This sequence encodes CASSLRDTQYF. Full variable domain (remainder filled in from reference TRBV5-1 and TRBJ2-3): KAGVTQTPRYLIKTRGQQVTLSCSPISGHRSVSWYQQTPGQGLQFLFEYFSETQRNKGNFPGRFSGRQFSNSRSEMNVSTLELGDSALYLCASSLRDTQYFGPGTRLTVL.

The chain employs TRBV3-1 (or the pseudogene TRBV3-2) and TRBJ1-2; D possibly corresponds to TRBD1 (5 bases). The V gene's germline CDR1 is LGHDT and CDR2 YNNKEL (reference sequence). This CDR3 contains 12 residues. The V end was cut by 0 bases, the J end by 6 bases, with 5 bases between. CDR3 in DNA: TGTGCCAGCAGCCAAGACAGGGATGGCTACACCTTC. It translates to CASSQDRDGYTF.

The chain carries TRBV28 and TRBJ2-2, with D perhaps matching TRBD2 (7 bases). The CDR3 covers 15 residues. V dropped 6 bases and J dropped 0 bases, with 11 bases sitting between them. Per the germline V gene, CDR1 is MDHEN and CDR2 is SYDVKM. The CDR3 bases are TGTGCCAGCAGCCGGGGGGCAACGAACACCGGGGAGCTGTTTTTT. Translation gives CASSRGATNTGELFF.

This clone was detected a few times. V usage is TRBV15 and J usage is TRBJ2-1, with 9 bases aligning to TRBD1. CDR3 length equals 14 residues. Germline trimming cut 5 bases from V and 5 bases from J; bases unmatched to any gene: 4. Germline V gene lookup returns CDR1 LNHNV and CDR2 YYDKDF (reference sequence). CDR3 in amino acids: CATSARDRDNEQFF. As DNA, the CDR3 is TGTGCCACCAGCGCCCGGGACAGGGACAATGAGCAGTTCTTC.

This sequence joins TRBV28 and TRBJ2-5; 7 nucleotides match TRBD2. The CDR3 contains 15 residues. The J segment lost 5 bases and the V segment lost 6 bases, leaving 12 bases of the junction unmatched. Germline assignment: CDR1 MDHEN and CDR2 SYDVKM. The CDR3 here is CASSPVGGAGETQYF. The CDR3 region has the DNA TGTGCCAGCAGCCCAGTTGGGGGAGCGGGGGAGACCCAGTACTTC. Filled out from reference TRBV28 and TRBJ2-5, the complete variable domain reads DVKVTQSSRYLVKRTGEKVFLECVQDMDHENMFWYRQDPGLGLRLIYFSYDVKMKEKGDIPEGYSVSREKKERFSLILESASTNQTSMYLCASSPVGGAGETQYFGPGTRLLVL.

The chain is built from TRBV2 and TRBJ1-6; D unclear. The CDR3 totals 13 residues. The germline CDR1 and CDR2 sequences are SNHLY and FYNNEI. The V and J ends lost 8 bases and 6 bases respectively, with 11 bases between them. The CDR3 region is CASRGRSNSPLHF. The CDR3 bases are TGTGCCAGCCGAGGGCGTTCTAATTCACCCCTCCACTTT.

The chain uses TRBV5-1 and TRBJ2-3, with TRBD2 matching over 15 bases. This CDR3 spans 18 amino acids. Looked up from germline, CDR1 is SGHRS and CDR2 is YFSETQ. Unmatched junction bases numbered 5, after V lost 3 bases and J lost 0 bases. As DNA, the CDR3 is TGCGCCAGCAGCTCGCTTGGGACTAGCGGGGGGAGCACAGATACGCAGTATTTT. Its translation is CASSSLGTSGGSTDTQYF.

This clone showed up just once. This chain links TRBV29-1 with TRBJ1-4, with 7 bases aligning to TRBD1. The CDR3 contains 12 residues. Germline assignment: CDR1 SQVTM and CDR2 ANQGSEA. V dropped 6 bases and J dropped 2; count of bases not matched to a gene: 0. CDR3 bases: TGCAGCGTGGGACAGACTAATGAAAAACTGTTTTTT. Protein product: CSVGQTNEKLFF.

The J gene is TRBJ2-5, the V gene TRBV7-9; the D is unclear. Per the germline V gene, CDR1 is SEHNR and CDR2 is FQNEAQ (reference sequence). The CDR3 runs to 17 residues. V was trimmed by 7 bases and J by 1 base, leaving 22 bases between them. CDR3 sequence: CASTAPRSSPTQETQYF. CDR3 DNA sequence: TGTGCCAGCACCGCACCGAGGAGCAGCCCCACCCAAGAGACCCAGTACTTC.

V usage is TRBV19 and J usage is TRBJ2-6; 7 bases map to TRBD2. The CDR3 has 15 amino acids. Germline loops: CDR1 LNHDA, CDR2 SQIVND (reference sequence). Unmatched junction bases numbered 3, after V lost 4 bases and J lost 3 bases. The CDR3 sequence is CASSTLAYGANVLTF. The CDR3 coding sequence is TGTGCCAGTAGTACACTAGCGTATGGGGCCAACGTCCTGACTTTC.

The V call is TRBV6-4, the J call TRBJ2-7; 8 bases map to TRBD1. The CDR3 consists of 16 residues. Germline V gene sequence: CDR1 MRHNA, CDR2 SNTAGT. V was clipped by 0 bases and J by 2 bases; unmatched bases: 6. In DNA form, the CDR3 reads TGTGCCAGCAGTGACTCGACAGGGGAAACAACCTACGAGCAGTACTTC. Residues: CASSDSTGETTYEQYF.

The CDR3, as DNA: TGCGCCAGCAGCGCGGAGACGTACGAGCAGTACTTC. It codes for CASSAETYEQYF. The V and J genes are TRBV5-1 and TRBJ2-7; unclear D gene. The CDR3 is 12 residues long. Germline-derived CDR1 and CDR2 are SGHRS and YFSETQ. V dropped 4 bases and J dropped 4 bases, with 9 bases sitting between them.

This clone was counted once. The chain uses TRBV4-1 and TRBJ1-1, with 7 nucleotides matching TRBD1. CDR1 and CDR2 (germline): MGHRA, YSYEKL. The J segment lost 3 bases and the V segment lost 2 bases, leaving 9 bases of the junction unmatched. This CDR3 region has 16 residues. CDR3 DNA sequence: TGCGCCAGCAGCCAATCCTCGACAGGGTGGGACACTGAAGCTTTCTTT. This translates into CASSQSSTGWDTEAFF.

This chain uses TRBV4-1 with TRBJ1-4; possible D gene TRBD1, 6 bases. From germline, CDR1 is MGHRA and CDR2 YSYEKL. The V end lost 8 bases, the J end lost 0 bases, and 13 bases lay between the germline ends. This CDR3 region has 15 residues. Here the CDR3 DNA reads TGCGCCAGCGCAGGGGATTGGTCAACTAATGAAAAACTGTTTTTT. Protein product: CASAGDWSTNEKLFF.

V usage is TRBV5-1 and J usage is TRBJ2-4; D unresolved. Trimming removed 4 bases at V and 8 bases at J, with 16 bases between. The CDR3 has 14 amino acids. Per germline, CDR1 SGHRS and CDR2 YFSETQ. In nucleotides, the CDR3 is TGCGCCAGCAGCCCGGCGGCGCCTGTGGACATTCAGTACTTC. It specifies CASSPAAPVDIQYF.

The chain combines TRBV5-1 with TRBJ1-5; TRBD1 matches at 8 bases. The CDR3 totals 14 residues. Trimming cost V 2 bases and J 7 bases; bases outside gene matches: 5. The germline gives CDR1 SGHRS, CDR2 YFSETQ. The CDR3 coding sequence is TGCGCCAGCAGCTTTGAACAGGGGGAACAGCCCCAGCATTTT. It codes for CASSFEQGEQPQHF.

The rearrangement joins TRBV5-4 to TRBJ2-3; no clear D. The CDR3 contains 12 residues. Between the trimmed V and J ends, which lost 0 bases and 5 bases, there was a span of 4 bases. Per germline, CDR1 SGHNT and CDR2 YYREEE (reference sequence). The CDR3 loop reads CASSLVQDTQYF. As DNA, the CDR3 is TGTGCCAGCAGCTTGGTACAAGATACGCAGTATTTT.

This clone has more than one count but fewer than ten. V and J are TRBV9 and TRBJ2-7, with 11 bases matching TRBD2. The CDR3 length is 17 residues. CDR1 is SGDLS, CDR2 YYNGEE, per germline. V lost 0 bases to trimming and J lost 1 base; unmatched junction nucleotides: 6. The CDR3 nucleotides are TGTGCCAGCAGCGTAGAAGGGACTAGCGGTTTTTCCTACGAGCAGTACTTC. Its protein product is CASSVEGTSGFSYEQYF.

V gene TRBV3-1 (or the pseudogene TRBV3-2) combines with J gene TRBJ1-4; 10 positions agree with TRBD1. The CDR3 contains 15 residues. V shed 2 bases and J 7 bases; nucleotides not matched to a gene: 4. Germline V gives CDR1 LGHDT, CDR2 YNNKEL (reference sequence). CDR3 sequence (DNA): TGTGCCAGCAGCCAACCGACAGGGGGCGGTGAAAAACTGTTTTTT. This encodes CASSQPTGGGEKLFF.

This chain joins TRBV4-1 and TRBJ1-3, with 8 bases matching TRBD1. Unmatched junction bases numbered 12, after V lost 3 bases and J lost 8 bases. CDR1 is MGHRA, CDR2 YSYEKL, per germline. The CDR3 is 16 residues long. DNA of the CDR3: TGCGCCAGCAGCCAGTCACTCCAGGGGGCTTCTGACACCATATATTTT. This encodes CASSQSLQGASDTIYF.

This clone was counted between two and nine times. The CDR3 nucleotides read TGTGCCAGCAGCTTAGATGGGACAGGGGTCTACGAGCAGTACTTC. Translation: CASSLDGTGVYEQYF. The rearrangement links TRBV11-2 to TRBJ2-7; 10 bases are a match to TRBD1. Trimming cost V 0 bases and J 3 bases; bases outside gene matches: 2. Germline V gene sequence: CDR1 SGHAT, CDR2 FQNNGV. The CDR3 has 15 amino acids.

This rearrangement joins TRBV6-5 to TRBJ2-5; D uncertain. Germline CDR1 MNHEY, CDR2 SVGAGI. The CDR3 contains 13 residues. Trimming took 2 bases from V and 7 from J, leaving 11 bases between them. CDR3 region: CASSYQAPGTQYF. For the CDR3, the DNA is TGTGCCAGCAGTTACCAGGCCCCTGGGACCCAGTACTTC.

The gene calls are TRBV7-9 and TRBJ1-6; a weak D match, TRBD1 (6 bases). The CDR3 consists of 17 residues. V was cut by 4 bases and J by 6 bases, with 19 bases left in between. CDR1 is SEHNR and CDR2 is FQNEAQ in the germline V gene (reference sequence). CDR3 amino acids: CASSSDRQAWVNSPLHF. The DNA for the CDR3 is TGTGCCAGCAGCTCGGACCGACAGGCCTGGGTTAATTCACCCCTCCACTTT.

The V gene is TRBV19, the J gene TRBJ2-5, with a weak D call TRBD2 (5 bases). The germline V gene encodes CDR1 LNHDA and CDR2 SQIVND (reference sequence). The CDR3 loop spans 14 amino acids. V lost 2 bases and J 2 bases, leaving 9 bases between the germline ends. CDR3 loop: CASSISGDQETQYF. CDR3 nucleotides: TGTGCCAGTAGTATAAGCGGTGATCAAGAGACCCAGTACTTC.

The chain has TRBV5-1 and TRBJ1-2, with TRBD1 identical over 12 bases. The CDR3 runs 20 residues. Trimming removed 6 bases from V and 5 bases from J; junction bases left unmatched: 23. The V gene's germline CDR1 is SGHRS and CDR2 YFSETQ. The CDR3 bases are TGCGCCAGCACCCCCTCGTCGGGGGGACAGGGGGCTACAATATCATATGGCTACACCTTC. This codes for CASTPSSGGQGATISYGYTF.